This TCR beta chain was captured in a study of Graves' ophthalmopathy and Graves' hyperthyroidism. Unmatched junction bases numbered 15, after V lost 6 bases and J lost 6 bases. Germline-derived CDR1 and CDR2 are MDHEN and SYDVKM. The CDR3 length is 17 residues. Clinical symptoms, serum thyroxine, TRAb, thyroid ultrasound and orbital computed tomography determined diagnosis. Using RNA transcripts, the TCR beta CDR3 regions were amplified. Second-round multiplex PCR came after a first-round RT-PCR that employed HTBI primers. From the multiplex PCR reads, TCRdb called clonotypes with MiXCR, one entry per CDR3 protein. The table includes about 600,000 distinct CDR3 sequences, 35% to 45% detected once. Comments on this clonotype: Its specificity is unknown.

The study's findings and limits: Most thyroid clonotypes expanded beyond 0.001 frequency were also found in blood.

The receptor's source is an adult man with Graves' hyperthyroidism. The sample was peripheral blood or thyroid tissue (not recorded which). The chain employs TRBV28 and TRBJ1-5; 9 nucleotides align to TRBD1. DNA of the CDR3: TGTGCCAGCAGACGAACTCAGGAGGACAGGGGCTCTCAGCCCCAGCATTTT. Residues: CASRRTQEDRGSQPQHF.